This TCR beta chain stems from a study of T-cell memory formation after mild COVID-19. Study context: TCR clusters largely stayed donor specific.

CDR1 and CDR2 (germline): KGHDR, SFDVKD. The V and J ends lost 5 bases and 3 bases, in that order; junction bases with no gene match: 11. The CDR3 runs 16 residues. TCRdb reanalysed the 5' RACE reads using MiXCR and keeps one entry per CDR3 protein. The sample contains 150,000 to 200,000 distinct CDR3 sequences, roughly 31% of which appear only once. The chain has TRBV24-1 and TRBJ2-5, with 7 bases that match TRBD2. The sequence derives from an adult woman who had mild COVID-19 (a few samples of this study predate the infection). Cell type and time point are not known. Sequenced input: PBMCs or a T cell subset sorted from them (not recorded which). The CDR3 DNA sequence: TGTGCCACCAGTGCAATCGGGAGGCCGGGGGAAGAGACCCAGTACTTC. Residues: CATSAIGRPGEETQYF.